The T cell receptor beta chain described here comes from a study of blood T cell repertoires in COVID-19. The overall study: The samples span acute and convalescent COVID-19 from the United States, Italy and Spain.

Clones were read by immunoSEQ multiplex PCR, and TCRdb kept only the in-frame ones, dropping some. This sample has 250,000 to 300,000 clones; more than 70% occur once, and the top ten carry around 2%. The TCR was taken from a woman aged 55-70 years in a cohort exposed to, infected with or recovered from COVID-19 (not recorded which). Sample: PBMCs or T cells enriched from blood (not recorded which).

The CDR3 region has the DNA TGTGCCAGCAGCTTAACGCGAGGACTAGCGGGGCGCACAGATACGCAGTATTTT. Translated: CASSLTRGLAGRTDTQYF. V is TRBV7-3 and J is TRBJ2-3, with TRBD2 matching 12 bases. Germline trimming cut 0 bases from V and 1 base from J; bases unmatched to any gene: 5. Germline CDR1 and CDR2: SGHTA and FQGTGA. The CDR3 spans 18 residues.